The clone carrying this T cell receptor beta chain showed up many times. Its antigen is not known. This sample is part of a study of beta chain features in type 1 diabetes. General observations from the study: Type 1 diabetes patients had VDJ junctions that carried fewer insertions and more deletions. Naive, central memory and regulatory TCRB repertoires appeared more similar among patients than healthy donors. Across all four CD4+ subsets, people with type 1 diabetes showed modestly shorter TCRB CDR3s. In cDNA sequencing, cells with high TCR expression could be over-represented. Unsettled here was the matter of whether HLA type influences TCRB rearrangement.

The isolated RNA, all of it, was reverse transcribed, so expressed TCRB transcripts were what got sequenced. Sequencing was performed with immunoSEQ multiplex PCR; in TCRdb, only in-frame clones are kept and a portion is missing. Among around 180,000 clones listed, around 7.9% were seen once. The V end was cut by 1 base, the J end by 5 bases, with 8 bases between. Germline lookup yields CDR1 SGDLS and CDR2 YYNGEE. CDR3 size: 13 residues. Source material: central memory CD4+ T cells from blood. This TCR was recovered from a man between 18 and 29 years old with type 1 diabetes. This chain uses TRBV9 with TRBJ2-3; weak D call: TRBD1 (6 bases). The DNA of the CDR3 is TGTGCCAGCAGCGTAAACAGGGAAGATACGCAGTATTTT. Its protein product is CASSVNREDTQYF.